This TCR beta chain came from a study of blood T cell repertoires in COVID-19 (dated by TCRdb to about 2020). Context from the whole study: Samples covering the acute and convalescent phases of COVID-19 were provided by collaborators in the United States, Italy and Spain. The samples were drawn from the first 160 participants of the ongoing ImmuneRACE study and from 1,200 or so subjects provided by 6 global collaborators. A de-identified subject ID, COVID-19 status, age in years and sex were almost always included in the sample metadata. The repertoires were released in a freely available public database meant as a resource for research on the immune response to SARS-CoV-2. Where available, HLA class I and class II types were taken from metadata supplied by the sample provider and were not determined by assay-based typing. The material from the prospective study consisted of cDNA or gDNA derived from T cells, B-cell-depleted T cells, or PBMCs. The dataset comprised deeply sampled blood TCRbeta repertoires from subjects exposed to, actively infected with, or recovered from COVID-19.

Overall results and qualifications from the work: Clinical and demographic metadata were provided uncurated, with the amount varying by source and participant.

The germline V gene (reference sequence) specifies SGHNT as CDR1 and YYREEE as CDR2. V ends up 7 bases short and J 5 bases short, with an unmatched junction base count of 4. Including the terminal cysteine and phenylalanine, the CDR3 comprises 13 residues. Only CDR3 DNA is held: 39 bases, read in frame from base 1. Participants in the prospective study were aged about 18 to 95 years, lived in about two dozen United States geographic areas, and enrolled through a virtual design. In the prospective study, participants were assigned to cohorts based on the clinical history participants reported in a screening survey and a study questionnaire. In the prospective study, whole blood, serum and a nasopharyngeal or oropharyngeal swab were collected from each participant by mobile phlebotomists. Additional blood draws and questionnaires over an approximately two-month period could optionally be provided by prospective study participants. Blood samples from the prospective study were shipped frozen or at room temperature prior to DNA extraction.

In the case of this clone: What this receptor recognizes is not known. Base-call qualities are not available, and no considerably larger clone is one nucleotide away.

The immunoSEQ Assay, a bias-controlled multiplex PCR, was used to amplify TCRbeta CDR3 regions from genomic DNA. As for the authors' bioinformatics: The number of nucleated cells in each sample was estimated by amplification of reference gene primers within the assay. To quantify the absolute abundance of each unique TCRbeta CDR3 rearrangement, sequence reads were collapsed and filtered. Productive Simpson clonality was computed per sample as the square root of Simpson's diversity index over productive rearrangements. TCRdb carries this immuneACCESS record with in-frame sequences only. Its versions omit some clonotypes, under half of them owing to an unresolved V gene in the studies checked, with the rest unexplained. V and J calls and clone size are as listed in that table; D and trimming were resolved from the DNA. This sample lists around 220,000 clones; roughly nine tenths were detected once. About 6% of the sample goes to the ten largest clones.

Specimen: PBMCs or T cells enriched from blood (not recorded which). The sequence was collected from a woman in her twenties or thirties with acute COVID-19. Here the chain combines TRBV5-4 and TRBJ2-1; TRBD2 fits 9 bases in the junction. For the CDR3, the sequence is CASQTSGNNEQFF. The DNA is as follows: TGTGCCAGCCAGACTAGCGGAAACAATGAGCAGTTCTTC.